This T cell receptor (beta chain) emerged from a study of blood T cell repertoires in COVID-19. About the research overall: Whether acute or convalescent, the COVID-19 samples came from the United States, Italy and Spain. The cDNA or gDNA used as material had been derived from T cells, B-cell-depleted T cells, or PBMCs.

V gave up 8 bases and J gave up 2 bases, with 16 bases separating them. This CDR3 has 16 amino acids. Germline V CDR1 and CDR2: WNHNN, SYGVQD (reference sequence). Original methodology: Reference gene primer amplification gave estimated nucleated cell counts. Clones were sequenced by immunoSEQ multiplex PCR, and TCRdb holds only the in-frame ones, with some missing. V and J calls and clone size follow that table, whereas D and trimming were derived from the DNA. The repertoire includes roughly 150,000 clones, around 90% of them detected once, and around 2.1% sits in the top ten. The chain carries TRBV10-1 and TRBJ2-6, with a possible D match to TRBD1 (6 bases). The sample was peripheral blood. This receptor was identified in a man over 45 who had recovered from COVID-19. The CDR3 is CASSKGGSAGANVLTF. Written as DNA, the CDR3 is TGCGCCAGCTCCAAAGGGGGATCGGCTGGGGCCAACGTCCTGACTTTC.